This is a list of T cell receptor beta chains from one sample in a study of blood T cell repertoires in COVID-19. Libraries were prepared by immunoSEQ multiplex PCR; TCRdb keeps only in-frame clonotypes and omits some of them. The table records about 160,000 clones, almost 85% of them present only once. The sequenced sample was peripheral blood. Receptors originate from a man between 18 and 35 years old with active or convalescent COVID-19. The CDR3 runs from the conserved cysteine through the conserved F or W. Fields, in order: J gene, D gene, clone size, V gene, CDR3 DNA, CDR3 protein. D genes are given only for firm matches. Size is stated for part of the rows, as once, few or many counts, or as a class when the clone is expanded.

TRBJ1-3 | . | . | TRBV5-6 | TGTGCCAGCAGTGGAGGGTGGATCTCTGGAAACACCATATATTTT | CASSGGWISGNTIYF
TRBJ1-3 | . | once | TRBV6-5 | TGTGCCAGCAGTTACTCGGCGGGGAGCTCTGGAAACACCATATATTTT | CASSYSAGSSGNTIYF
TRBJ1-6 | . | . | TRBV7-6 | TGTGCCAGCAGCTTAGGTGGGTTAGGGGATTCACCCCTCCACTTT | CASSLGGLGDSPLHF
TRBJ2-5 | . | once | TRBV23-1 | TGCGCCAGCAGTCAATCTATCGGTTACCAAGAGACCCAGTACTTC | CASSQSIGYQETQYF
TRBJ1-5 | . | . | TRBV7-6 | TGTGCCAGCAGCTTAGAGGCCAGGGTGGGTCAGCCCCAGCATTTT | CASSLEARVGQPQHF
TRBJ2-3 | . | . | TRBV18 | TGTGCCAGCTCACCAAACGTAGGCGGAACAGATACGCAGTATTTT | CASSPNVGGTDTQYF
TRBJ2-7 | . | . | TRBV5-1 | TGCGCCAGCAGCGACGGGATCTACGAGCAGTACTTC | CASSDGIYEQYF
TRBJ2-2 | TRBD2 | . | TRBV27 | TGTGCCAGCAGTCCCCTTACGGGGGGACGAGGGGAGCTGTTTTTT | CASSPLTGGRGELFF
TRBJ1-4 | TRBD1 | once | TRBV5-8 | TGTGCCAGCAGCAACCGCGGTACAGGGGTTAATGAAAAACTGTTTTTT | CASSNRGTGVNEKLFF
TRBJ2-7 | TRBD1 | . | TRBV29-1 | TGCAGCGTATGGGACAGGGAGTACGAGCAGTACTTC | CSVWDREYEQYF
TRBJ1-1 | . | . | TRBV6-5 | TGTGCCAGCAGTCACAGGGAGATGAACACTGAAGCTTTCTTT | CASSHREMNTEAFF
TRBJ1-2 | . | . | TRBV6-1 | TGTGCCAGCAGTGAAGCGCGAGGGAATAACTATGGCTACACCTTC | CASSEARGNNYGYTF
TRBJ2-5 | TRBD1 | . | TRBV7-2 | TGTGCCAGCAGCCTCAGGACAGGGCAAGAGACCCAGTACTTC | CASSLRTGQETQYF
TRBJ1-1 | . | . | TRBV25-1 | TGTGCCAGCATACGGGGCACTGAAGCTTTCTTT | CASIRGTEAFF
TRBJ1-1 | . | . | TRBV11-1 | TGTGCCAGCAGCTTAGTGGGGACACGAGGTACTGAAGCTTTCTTT | CASSLVGTRGTEAFF
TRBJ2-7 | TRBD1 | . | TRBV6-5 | TGTGCCAGCAGTTATGGAGGACAGGGGGCCTACGAGCAGTACTTC | CASSYGGQGAYEQYF
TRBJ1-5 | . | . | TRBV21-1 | TGTGCCAGCAGCAAAGAGACAGGGCCCCCGGGGCAGCCCCAGCATTTT | CASSKETGPPGQPQHF
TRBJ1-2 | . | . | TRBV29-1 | TGCAGCGTTGAAGATCTGGCCAGGGCATTATATGGCTACACCTTC | CSVEDLARALYGYTF
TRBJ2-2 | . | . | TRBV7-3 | TGTGCCAGCAGCTCAGGGAACACCGGGGAGCTGTTTTTT | CASSSGNTGELFF
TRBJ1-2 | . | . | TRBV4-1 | TGCGCCAGCAGCCAAGAGACAGCTAACTATGGCTACACCTTC | CASSQETANYGYTF
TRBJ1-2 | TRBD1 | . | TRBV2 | TGTGCCAGAACTGGGACAGGGGTCCCGGGGGGCTACACCTTC | CARTGTGVPGGYTF
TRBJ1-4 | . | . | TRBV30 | TGTGCCTGGAGTACGGACAGACGTAATGAAAAACTGTTTTTT | CAWSTDRRNEKLFF
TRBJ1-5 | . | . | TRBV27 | TGTGCCAGCAGTTGGACAGAGCAATGGCCCCAGCATTTT | CASSWTEQWPQHF
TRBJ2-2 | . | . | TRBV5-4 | TGTGCCAGCAGCCTGACAGACACCGGGGAGCTGTTTTTT | CASSLTDTGELFF
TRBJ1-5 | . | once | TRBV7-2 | TGTGCCAGCAGCTTTAGGGGGGGGAGCAATCAGCCCCAGCATTTT | CASSFRGGSNQPQHF
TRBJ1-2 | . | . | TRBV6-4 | TGTGCCAGCAGTCCCACCGGGGGGCAGGGATATGGCTACACCTTC | CASSPTGGQGYGYTF
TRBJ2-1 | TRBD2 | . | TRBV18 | TGTGCCAGCTCAGCAGCGGGGGGCCCCTACAATGAGCAGTTCTTC | CASSAAGGPYNEQFF
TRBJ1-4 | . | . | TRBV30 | TGTGCCTGGACCGGTCTAACTAATGAAAAACTGTTTTTT | CAWTGLTNEKLFF
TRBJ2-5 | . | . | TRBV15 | TGTGCCACCAGCAGAGATAGGACAGACCAAGAGACCCAGTACTTC | CATSRDRTDQETQYF
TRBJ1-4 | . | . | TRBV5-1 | TGCGCCAGCAGCTTGGGTCCCGGGGGAGATGAAAAACTGTTTTTT | CASSLGPGGDEKLFF
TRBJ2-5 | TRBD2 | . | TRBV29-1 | TGCAGCGTTGGCAGGGAGGGGGAGACCCAGTACTTC | CSVGREGETQYF
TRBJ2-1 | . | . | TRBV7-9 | TGTGCCAGCAGCTTCCGCGCCCCCGACAATCCCTACTACAATGAGCAGTTCTTC | CASSFRAPDNPYYNEQFF
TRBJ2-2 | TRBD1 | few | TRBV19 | TGTGCCAGTAGTACAGGACAGGGGAACACCGGGGAGCTGTTTTTT | CASSTGQGNTGELFF
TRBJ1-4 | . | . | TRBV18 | TGTGCCAGCTCACCACGTGTGCTTGGGAGCACAACTAATGAAAAACTGTTTTTT | CASSPRVLGSTTNEKLFF
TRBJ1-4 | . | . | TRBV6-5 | TGTGCCAGCAGTCCGGGGGGGGGTAATGAAAAACTGTTTTTT | CASSPGGGNEKLFF
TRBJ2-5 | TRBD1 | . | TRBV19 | TGTGCCAGTAGGGGACAGAGCCAAGAGACCCAGTACTTC | CASRGQSQETQYF
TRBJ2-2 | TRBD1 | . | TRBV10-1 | TGCGCCAGCAGTGACCAGGACAGGGCGAACACCGGGGAGCTGTTTTTT | CASSDQDRANTGELFF
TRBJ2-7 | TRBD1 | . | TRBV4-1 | TGCGCCAGCAGCCATGACAGGGGGCCCTACGAGCAGTACTTC | CASSHDRGPYEQYF
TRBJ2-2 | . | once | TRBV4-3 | TGCGCCAGCAGCCAACCTTACAGGGCGAACACCGGGGAGCTGTTTTTT | CASSQPYRANTGELFF
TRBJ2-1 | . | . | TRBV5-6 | TGTGCCAGCAGCATCCGGGACACTTACAATGAGCAGTTCTTC | CASSIRDTYNEQFF
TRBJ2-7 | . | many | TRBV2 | TGTGCCAGCAGCCCAATTCATCAGGGGTACTCCTACGAGCAGTACTTC | CASSPIHQGYSYEQYF
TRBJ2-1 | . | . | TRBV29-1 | TGCAGCGTTGAAGGGCAGGGCAATGAGCAGTTCTTC | CSVEGQGNEQFF
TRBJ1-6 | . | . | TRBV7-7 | TGTGCCAGCAGCTCCCTACTAGGTCGGGGTGATCCCTCCTATAATTCACCCCTCCACTTT | CASSSLLGRGDPSYNSPLHF
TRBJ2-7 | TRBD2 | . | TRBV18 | TGTGCCAGCTCACCGGGGACTAGGGGGACCTACGAGCAGTACTTC | CASSPGTRGTYEQYF